This T cell receptor (beta chain) originates from a study of T-cell reconstitution after alpha-beta-depleted transplantation in children. Germline-derived CDR1 and CDR2 are SQVTM and ANQGSEA. The J segment lost 5 bases and the V segment lost 5 bases, leaving 10 bases of the junction unmatched. The CDR3 is 14 amino acids. Unique molecular identifiers were incorporated into the prepared TCRbeta library. A single record per CDR3 protein comes from TCRdb applying MiXCR to the PCR reads. Among 250,000 to 350,000 distinct CDR3 sequences listed, about 10% were seen once. The V gene is TRBV29-1, the J gene TRBJ2-7; 9 bases match TRBD1. This sample comprised PBMCs from the stem cell graft donor, obtained from the stem cell graft. The sequence derives from a human donor who donated a stem cell graft to a child with SCID. Here the CDR3 reads CSVRAGTGFDEQYF. The CDR3 DNA reads TGCAGCGTTCGAGCCGGGACAGGGTTCGACGAGCAGTACTTC.